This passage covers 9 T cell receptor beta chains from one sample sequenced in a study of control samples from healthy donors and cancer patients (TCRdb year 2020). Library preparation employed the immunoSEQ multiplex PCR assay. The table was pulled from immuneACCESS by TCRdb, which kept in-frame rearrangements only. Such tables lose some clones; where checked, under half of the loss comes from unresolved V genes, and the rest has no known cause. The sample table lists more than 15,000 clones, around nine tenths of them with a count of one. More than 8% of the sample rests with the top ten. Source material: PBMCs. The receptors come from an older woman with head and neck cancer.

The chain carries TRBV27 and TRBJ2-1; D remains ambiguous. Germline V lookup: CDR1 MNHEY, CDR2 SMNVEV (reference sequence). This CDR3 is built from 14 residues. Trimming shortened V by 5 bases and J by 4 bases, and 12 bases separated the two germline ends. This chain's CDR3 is CASSTTHNYNEQFF. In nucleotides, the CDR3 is TGTGCCAGCAGTACAACGCACAATTACAATGAGCAGTTCTTC.

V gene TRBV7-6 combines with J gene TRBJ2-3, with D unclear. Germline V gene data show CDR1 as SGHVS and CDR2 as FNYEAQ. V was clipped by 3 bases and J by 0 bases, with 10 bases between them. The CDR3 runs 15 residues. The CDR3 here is CASSFYGFSTDTQYF. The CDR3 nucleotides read TGTGCCAGCAGCTTTTACGGATTTAGCACAGATACGCAGTATTTT.

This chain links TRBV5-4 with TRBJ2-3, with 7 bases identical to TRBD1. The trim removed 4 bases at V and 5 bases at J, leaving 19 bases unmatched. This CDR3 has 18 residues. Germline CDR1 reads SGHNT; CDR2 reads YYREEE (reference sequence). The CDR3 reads CASSAKRGGADLRDTQYF. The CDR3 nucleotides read TGTGCCAGCAGCGCCAAGAGAGGGGGCGCAGATTTAAGAGATACGCAGTATTTT.

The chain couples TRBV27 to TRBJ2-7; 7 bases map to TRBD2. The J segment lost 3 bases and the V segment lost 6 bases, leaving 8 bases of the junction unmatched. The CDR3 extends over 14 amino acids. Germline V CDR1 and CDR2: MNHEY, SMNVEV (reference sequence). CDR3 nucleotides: TGTGCCAGCAGCATAGCGGGCCCGAGCTACGAGCAGTACTTC. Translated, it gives CASSIAGPSYEQYF.

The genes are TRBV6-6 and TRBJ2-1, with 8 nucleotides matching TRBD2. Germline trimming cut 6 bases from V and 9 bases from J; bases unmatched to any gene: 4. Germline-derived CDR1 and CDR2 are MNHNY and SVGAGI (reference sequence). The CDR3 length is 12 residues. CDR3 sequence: CASRLTSGEQFF. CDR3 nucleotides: TGTGCCAGCAGACTTACTAGCGGTGAGCAGTTCTTC.

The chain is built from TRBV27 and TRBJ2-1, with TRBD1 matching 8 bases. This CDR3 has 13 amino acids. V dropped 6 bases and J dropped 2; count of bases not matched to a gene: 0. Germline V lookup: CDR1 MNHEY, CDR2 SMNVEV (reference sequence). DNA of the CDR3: TGTGCCAGCAGGGGACAGGCCTACAATGAGCAGTTCTTC. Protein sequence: CASRGQAYNEQFF.

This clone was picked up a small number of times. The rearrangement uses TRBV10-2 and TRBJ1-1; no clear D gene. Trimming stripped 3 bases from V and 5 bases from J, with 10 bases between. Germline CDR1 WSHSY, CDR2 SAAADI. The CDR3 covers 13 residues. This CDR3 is CASSDYGGTEAFF. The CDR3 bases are TGCGCCAGCAGTGACTACGGAGGAACTGAAGCTTTCTTT.

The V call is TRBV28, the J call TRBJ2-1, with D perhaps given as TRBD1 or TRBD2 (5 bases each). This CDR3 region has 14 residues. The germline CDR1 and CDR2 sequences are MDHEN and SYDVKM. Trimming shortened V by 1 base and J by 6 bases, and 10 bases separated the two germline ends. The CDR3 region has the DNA TGTGCCAGCAGTTTATTGCCAGGGAGCAATGAGCAGTTCTTC. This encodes CASSLLPGSNEQFF.

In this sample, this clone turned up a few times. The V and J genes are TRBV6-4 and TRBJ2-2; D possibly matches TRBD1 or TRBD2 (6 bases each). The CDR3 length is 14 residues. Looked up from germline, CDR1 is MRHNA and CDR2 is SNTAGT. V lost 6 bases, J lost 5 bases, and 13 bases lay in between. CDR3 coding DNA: TGTGCCAGCAGCGGGGGCGGCGGTACCGGGGAGCTGTTTTTT. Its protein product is CASSGGGGTGELFF.